The TCR beta chain under discussion was sequenced for a study of cytomegalovirus exposure and HLA in healthy donors (TCRdb year 2017). Describing the broader study: An earlier analysis of several hundred of the donors reported under 300 Gb of sequence data and 100 million to 120 million unique TCR beta sequences obtained from about 200 million T cells. Alongside the repertoire data, information on donor age, sex, ethnicity and CMV serostatus was compiled. Using immunosequencing, the study profiled T cell repertoires from around 670 subjects and related those repertoires to cytomegalovirus serostatus. To predict cytomegalovirus infection status, the study brought together high-throughput TCR immunosequencing, statistical association of individual TCRs with disease status, and machine learning. An earlier analysis of 587 of the donors used high-throughput TCR beta sequencing to judge whether each TCR beta V gene segment behaved as functional or pseudogenic. The aim of the study was to test whether cataloging public T cell receptors could identify signatures of past pathogen exposure. Around 330 gigabases of sequencing data and around 80 million unique TCR sequences made up an early release that covered roughly 670 HLA-typed donors. On average, around 240,000 unique TCR beta nucleotide sequences were sequenced per donor among about 400 genotyped donors of the cohort, with roughly 18% of those sequences being non-productive. The number of typed donors differed by locus: about 629-640 for A, B, C, DRB1 and DQB1; about 520 for DQA1; roughly 600 for DPA1; and some 430 for DPB1. Genome-wide SNP genotypes for about 55% of the roughly 670 donors were used in a later genetic analysis, which treated that subset as a discovery cohort. In the later analysis, no new phenotypic data were used to find candidate immune exposures; instead, reliance was placed on TCR beta sequences and their occurrence across donors. The genetic ancestry cluster associated with self-reported Caucasian donors included around 76% of the 398 genotyped donors. All discovery cohort repertoires had been generated on a single sequencing platform. Along with the approximately 600-subject first cohort, a separate validation cohort of some 130 different subjects was used. Because of strong linkage in the cohort, a handful of DR-DQ haplotypes were treated as single units for association and clustering. In a later analysis, previously published TCR beta repertoires from about 640 donors were re-analyzed and high-resolution HLA genotyping was added so that TCR occurrence patterns could be studied. HLA typing covered class I and class II loci at four-digit resolution. The paper as a whole reports these results and caveats: A cluster of highly shared sequence variants was judged likely to be a technical artifact of the sequencing pipeline. Across donors, most TCR sequences were observed very rarely, whereas some public TCRs were present in many individuals. In a later analysis, the rate of TCR association differed among HLA loci, with DRB1 alleles having the most associated TCRs and HLA-C alleles having the fewest. Presence/absence analyses assumed roughly uniform sequencing depth across donors, an assumption that may not hold. Because HLA typing was unavailable for some donors at each locus, only the typed subset was used in association tests. A later analysis found that most CMV-associated TCR beta chains appeared HLA-restricted, with HLA associations seemingly driven largely by CMV exposure. In a later analysis, HLA-associated TCR beta chains showed more clonal expansion and lower generation probabilities than non-associated chains that were equally common. A further reported finding was that TCR beta sequences accurately predicted the HLA-A and HLA-B alleles for most subjects in the first cohort. The earlier analysis of a few hundred of the donors excluded 15 to 20 rarely observed V segments, including chromosome 9 orphons, because counts were too low. According to a later genetic analysis, donors in an Asian-associated ancestry cluster had fewer N-insertions in productive TCRs than the approximately 630-donor mean. The study listed 150 to 200 TCR beta chains as associated with cytomegalovirus. Specific HLA alleles were associated with 15,000 to 20,000 TCR beta sequences at a false discovery rate of 0.05 in a later analysis. Strong co-occurrence of HLA alleles, especially DR and DQ, made assigning TCR associations to individual alleles difficult. Correlated functional status among segregating V segments might reflect linkage disequilibrium, but an unknown experimental factor could not be ruled out. In both the original and validation cohorts, the classifier was reported to diagnose cytomegalovirus status with high specificity and sensitivity. Because the 87-base-pair reads could not distinguish some IMGT-functional V segments, including TRBV6-2 and TRBV6-3, those segments were excluded. Several of the top co-occurrence clusters appeared to be linked to parvovirus B19, influenza, CMV and Epstein-Barr virus, according to a later analysis. A few of the identified cytomegalovirus-associated TCR beta chains were confirmed in vitro to be specific for cytomegalovirus antigens. V-gene and J-gene trimming of TCR beta chains was associated with a missense DCLRE1C variant in a later genetic analysis, and the association was replicated in an independent cohort. In this cohort, only TCR beta chains were sequenced, and detectable features were limited by the absence of alpha or paired-chain data. The authors suggested that the approach could potentially be extended to other disease states and immunological phenotypes. CMV serostatus was the only immune exposure information available for the cohort. Broadly in line with IMGT annotations, most TCR beta V segments showed up in productive rearrangements about 87% or about 30% of the time in an earlier analysis of 587 of the donors.

As regards this clone: What this receptor recognizes is not known. Within one base of it there is no much larger clone, and no base qualities were kept.

The cohort was made up of 500 to 850 healthy bone marrow donors. All cohort members were sampled while nominally healthy, although unrecorded immune exposures were likely present. The donor tested CMV seronegative, placing the donor among the 350 or so seronegative members of the cohort. A peripheral blood sample was collected from each donor, and TCR beta sequencing was performed on peripheral blood mononuclear cells. The Qiagen DNeasy Blood Extraction Kit was used to extract genomic DNA from the blood cell samples. Library generation was performed with the immunoSEQ multiplex PCR assay. For the multiplex PCR, a mixture combining 60 forward primers for TCR Vbeta segments and 13 reverse primers for TCR Jbeta segments was used. The CDR3 region of rearranged TCR beta genes was amplified from genomic DNA by a multiplex PCR assay. The Illumina HiSeq System was used to sequence the amplified TCR beta libraries as 87-base-pair reads. The paper's processing steps were these. A later analysis tallied roughly 80 million unique TCR beta chains across the approximately 670 repertoires, and approximately 12 million of those chains were shared by two or more donors. A nearest-neighbor algorithm error-corrected the raw reads and collapsed the reads into unique sequences, merging closely related sequences to remove PCR and sequencing errors. CDR3 sequences were aligned to IMGT reference sequences to assign V, D and J gene segments. Each retained sequence needed at least a six-nucleotide match to both a V gene segment and a J gene segment. Rearrangements were classified as productive when the CDR3 lacked stop codons and remained in frame with V and J, and all other rearrangements were classified as non-productive. Following IMGT convention, CDR3 was defined as the stretch from the second conserved V-encoded cysteine up to the conserved J-encoded phenylalanine. Sequences without an unambiguous match to a single V gene segment were excluded from the earlier analysis of about 640 of the donors. An earlier analysis of approximately 590 of the donors classified V segments as functional when productive rearrangements were above 56.7% and as segregating when the standard deviation between donors was above 5%. A statistical classification framework was built to diagnose cytomegalovirus status from the catalog of TCR beta chain sequences. V and J gene assignment, in a later analysis, came from comparing TCR nucleotide sequences with IMGT/GENE-DB human TR gene sequences. The TCRdist pipeline was used in a later analysis to assign CDR3 sequences and most-parsimonious VDJ recombination scenarios. In a later analysis, every TCR beta chain was defined by the combination of its CDR3 amino acid sequence and its V-gene family, and reads without a unique V-gene family were dropped. To address suspected cross-contamination and a sequencing artifact, a later analysis removed a few hundred highly shared, low-generation-probability nucleotide sequences. In a later analysis, a clonal expansion index for each public chain was calculated from normalized within-repertoire ranks of inferred template counts. In a later analysis, generation probabilities were computed using a VDJ recombination model fitted to out-of-frame rearrangements, and the results were checked against IGoR. In a later analysis, TCR-TCR, TCR-HLA and TCR-CMV co-occurrence was scored with hypergeometric tests, and a repertoire-size bias correction was applied to TCR pairs. To estimate false discovery rates, a later analysis permuted the HLA or CMV assignments 20 times. In a later analysis, co-occurring TCRs were grouped using DBSCAN, with TCRdist sequence similarity added in when clustering inside HLA-allele-positive subsets. Repertoires with fewer than 30,000 or more than 120,000 public chains, plus five repertoires with anomalous nucleotide sharing, were excluded from co-occurrence clustering. TCRdb carries this immuneACCESS record with in-frame sequences only. Its versions omit some clonotypes, under half of them owing to an unresolved V gene in the studies checked, with the rest unexplained. The V and J calls and clone size were taken over from that table, and D and trimming were inferred from the DNA. This sample is represented by over 150,000 clones; more than 70% of them were singletons. The ten top clones hold approximately 1.4% of the sample.

The CDR3, from cysteine to phenylalanine, totals 17 residues. Of the read, only the CDR3 DNA is kept; its 51 bases are in frame from base 1. V drops 3 bases and J drops 3 bases, leaving 20 bases in between. Taken from the germline V gene, the CDR1 and CDR2 loops are KGHSH and LQKENI. Sequencing was performed on PBMCs. The TCR originated in a man in his 60s in good health and CMV-seronegative. Recombination linked TRBV18 to TRBJ1-2, with the D gene uncertain. The CDR3 here reads CASSPANPLNRDYGYTF. In nucleotide form, the sequence is TGTGCCAGCTCACCCGCAAATCCCCTTAACCGCGACTATGGCTACACCTTC.